One sample yielded the 25 T cell receptor beta chains listed below, sequenced in a study of blood T cell repertoires in COVID-19 (dated by TCRdb to between 2020 and 2021). Receptor amplification or capture employed the immunoSEQ multiplex PCR assay. TCRdb carries this immuneACCESS record with in-frame sequences only. Its versions omit some clonotypes, under half of them owing to an unresolved V gene in the studies checked, with the rest unexplained. The table for this sample lists under 250,000 clones; 80% to 90% of them were counted only once. The top ten hold 2.9% of the sample. The sample was peripheral blood. These receptors were taken from a middle-aged man who had recovered from COVID-19.

The V and J genes are TRBV3-1 (or the pseudogene TRBV3-2) and TRBJ2-2; 11 bases are a match to TRBD2. CDR1 is LGHDT, CDR2 YNNKEL, per germline (reference sequence). CDR3 size: 16 residues. The V gene end was trimmed by 4 bases and the J gene end by 9 bases; junction bases not matched to a gene: 10. The CDR3 coding sequence is TGTGCCAGCAGCCGCGTTACTAGCGGGAGTTTCAGGGAGCTGTTTTTT. Translated: CASSRVTSGSFRELFF.

The chain carries TRBV6-5 and TRBJ2-5; possibly TRBD2 for D (6 bases). The V end was cut by 5 bases, the J end by 4 bases, with 11 bases between. Germline-derived CDR1 and CDR2 are MNHEY and SVGAGI. This CDR3 has 13 amino acids. The CDR3 DNA sequence: TGTGCCAGCAGTCTGGGACTTGGAGAGACCCAGTACTTC. Protein sequence: CASSLGLGETQYF.

The V call is TRBV5-6, the J call TRBJ2-3, with TRBD2 matching over 9 bases. Germline CDR1 SGHDT, CDR2 YYEEEE. J was trimmed by 5 bases and V by 2 bases; bases with no gene match: 12. The CDR3 spans 17 residues. CDR3 loop: CASSFLVVSGSVDTQYF. CDR3 DNA sequence: TGTGCCAGCAGCTTTCTTGTTGTTAGCGGGAGCGTAGATACGCAGTATTTT.

This chain uses TRBV18 with TRBJ2-3; TRBD2 agrees at 15 bases. Unmatched junction bases numbered 5, after V lost 3 bases and J lost 1 base. The CDR3 is 18 amino acids. Germline CDR1 and CDR2: KGHSH and LQKENI. CDR3 in amino acids: CASSPPGLAGGGTDTQYF. The CDR3 DNA follows: TGTGCCAGCTCACCTCCGGGACTAGCGGGAGGCGGCACAGATACGCAGTATTTT.

The rearrangement links TRBV5-5 to TRBJ1-1; a possible D gene is TRBD1 (6 bases). Germline loops: CDR1 SGHKS, CDR2 YYEKEE (reference sequence). Trimming shortened V by 9 bases and J by 3 bases, and 21 bases separated the two germline ends. The CDR3 extends over 15 amino acids. For the CDR3, the DNA is TGTGCCACCGGTCGACAGGTGGGGAAAGACACTGAAGCTTTCTTT. As protein: CATGRQVGKDTEAFF.

The rearrangement links TRBV7-2 to TRBJ1-6, with D possibly being TRBD1 (5 bases). Per the germline V gene, CDR1 is SGHTA and CDR2 is FQGNSA. The germline V and J ends were trimmed by 1 base and 5 bases, with 6 bases remaining between them. The CDR3 has 14 residues. CDR3 coding DNA: TGTGCCAGCAGCTTAGGCAGGGATAATTCACCCCTCCACTTT. It is translated as CASSLGRDNSPLHF.

This clone has just one count. This chain connects TRBV19 to TRBJ2-7; the match to TRBD2 covers 12 bases. Germline loops: CDR1 LNHDA, CDR2 SQIVND (reference sequence). The V gene end was trimmed by 5 bases and the J gene end by 4 bases; junction bases not matched to a gene: 9. The CDR3 has 16 amino acids. The CDR3: CASSRLGLAGGYEQYF. The CDR3 DNA reads TGTGCCAGTAGTCGATTGGGACTAGCGGGCGGATACGAGCAGTACTTC.

The chain is built from TRBV10-3 and TRBJ2-2; a possible D gene is TRBD1 (6 bases). This CDR3 is 14 amino acids long. CDR1 is ENHRY and CDR2 is SYGVKD in the germline V gene. Trimming pared 4 bases from V and 6 bases from J, leaving 12 bases between. CDR3 loop: CAISARDTSGELFF. DNA of the CDR3: TGTGCCATCAGTGCCCGGGACACGTCCGGGGAGCTGTTTTTT.

In DNA form, the CDR3 reads TGTGCCAGCAGCAGAGAGGGTGAAAAACTGTTTTTT. Residues: CASSREGEKLFF. V and J are TRBV28 and TRBJ1-4; D call uncertain. The V end lost 6 bases, the J end lost 7 bases, and 9 bases lay between the germline ends. Per the germline V gene, CDR1 is MDHEN and CDR2 is SYDVKM. CDR3 length: 12 amino acids.

V usage is TRBV6-1 and J usage is TRBJ1-5; D gene ambiguous. V was shortened by 1 base and J by 3 bases, with 7 bases between the two germline ends. CDR1 and CDR2 (germline): MNHNS, SASEGT. There are 14 residues in the CDR3. This CDR3 is CASSEVGFNQPQHF. In DNA form, the CDR3 reads TGTGCCAGCAGTGAAGTGGGCTTCAATCAGCCCCAGCATTTT.

This chain uses TRBV28 with TRBJ2-1, with D possibly being TRBD2 (6 bases). The CDR3 is 14 residues long. V lost 3 bases and J lost 5, with 11 bases in between. The germline V gene encodes CDR1 MDHEN and CDR2 SYDVKM. The CDR3 loop is CASSLSSAHNEQFF. The CDR3 DNA reads TGTGCCAGCAGTTTGTCTAGCGCCCACAATGAGCAGTTCTTC.

The DNA of the CDR3 is TGTGCCAGCCTATCGCGGGAGGGTCCTCATACGCAGTATTTT. Translation: CASLSREGPHTQYF. J is TRBJ2-3 and V is TRBV5-4; TRBD2 agrees at 9 bases. CDR1 and CDR2 (germline): SGHNT, YYREEE (reference sequence). V gave up 7 bases and J gave up 7 bases; unmatched junction bases: 10. The CDR3 extends over 14 amino acids.

The genes are TRBV20-1 and TRBJ2-1, with D perhaps matching TRBD2 (5 bases). Looked up from germline, CDR1 is DFQATT and CDR2 is SNEGSKA (reference sequence). With 3 bases removed from V and 6 bases from J, the gap between germline ends came to 15 bases. This CDR3 has 14 amino acids. The CDR3 nucleotides read TGCAGTGCTAGTTACCGAGGACTCCGCAATGAGCAGTTCTTC. Residues: CSASYRGLRNEQFF.

The V call is TRBV4-2, the J call TRBJ1-5, with D possibly TRBD1 on 5 matching bases. Germline CDR1 reads LGHNA; CDR2 reads YNFKEQ. V was shortened by 0 bases and J by 3 bases, with 12 bases between the two germline ends. This CDR3 comprises 16 residues. The CDR3, as DNA: TGTGCCAGCAGCCAAGATCTTCGGACAAACAATCAGCCCCAGCATTTT. This encodes CASSQDLRTNNQPQHF.

The rearrangement joins TRBV27 to TRBJ2-7; D is unclear. The CDR3 is 13 amino acids. V lost 3 bases and J 6 bases, leaving 12 bases between the germline ends. The germline CDR1 and CDR2 sequences are MNHEY and SMNVEV (reference sequence). CDR3 region: CASSLLGSGEQYF. DNA of the CDR3: TGTGCCAGCAGTTTGTTGGGTTCGGGCGAGCAGTACTTC.

The chain uses TRBV19 and TRBJ2-2, with 7 positions matching TRBD2. V was clipped by 1 base and J by 4 bases; unmatched bases: 6. The CDR3 is 16 amino acids. Germline values: CDR1 LNHDA, CDR2 SQIVND (reference sequence). The CDR3 here is CASSIALGLTTGELFF. The DNA for the CDR3 is TGTGCCAGTAGTATAGCTTTGGGACTAACCACCGGGGAGCTGTTTTTT.

V usage is TRBV7-7 and J usage is TRBJ2-3, with 10 bases fitting TRBD2. J was trimmed by 6 bases and V by 2 bases; bases with no gene match: 5. The CDR3 is 15 amino acids. The germline V gene has CDR1 SSHAT and CDR2 FNYEAQ (reference sequence). CDR3 amino acids: CASSLSGRAGDTQYF. The CDR3 DNA sequence: TGTGCCAGCAGCTTAAGCGGGAGGGCCGGGGATACGCAGTATTTT.

V is TRBV7-2 and J is TRBJ2-7; 7 bases match TRBD2. The J segment lost 6 bases and the V segment lost 1 base, leaving 6 bases of the junction unmatched. CDR1 SGHTA and CDR2 FQGNSA come from the germline V gene. CDR3 length equals 14 residues. The chain's CDR3 is CASSLGGRVFEQYF. DNA for the CDR3: TGTGCCAGCAGCTTAGGGGGGAGGGTTTTCGAGCAGTACTTC.

This clone was seen once. The V and J genes are TRBV5-4 and TRBJ1-2; 9 positions match TRBD1. This CDR3 has 15 residues. Trimming cost V 4 bases and J 1 base; bases outside gene matches: 5. Germline lookup yields CDR1 SGHNT and CDR2 YYREEE (reference sequence). CDR3 amino acids: CASSTNRGHNYGYTF. As DNA, the CDR3 is TGTGCCAGCAGCACCAACAGGGGGCATAACTATGGCTACACCTTC. Full variable domain (outside the CDR3, taken from reference TRBV5-4 and TRBJ1-2): ETGVTQSPTHLIKTRGQQVTLRCSSQSGHNTVSWYQQALGQGPQFIFQYYREEENGRGNFPPRFSGLQFPNYSSELNVNALELDDSALYLCASSTNRGHNYGYTFGSGTRLTVV.

The V gene is TRBV27, the J gene TRBJ1-2; D might be TRBD1 (6 bases). V lost 5 bases and J 2 bases, leaving 15 bases between the germline ends. This CDR3 region has 15 residues. Germline assignment: CDR1 MNHEY and CDR2 SMNVEV (reference sequence). The DNA of the CDR3 is TGTGCCAGCAGTGACCAAATGACAGGCAACTATGGCTACACCTTC. Its translation is CASSDQMTGNYGYTF.

The chain is built from TRBV20-1 and TRBJ2-3, with TRBD2 as a possible D gene (6 bases). Trimming removed 6 bases at V and 4 bases at J, with 8 bases between. CDR1 DFQATT and CDR2 SNEGSKA come from the germline V gene (reference sequence). The CDR3 consists of 11 residues. CDR3 in amino acids: CSAGGPDTQYF. For the CDR3, the DNA is TGCAGTGCCGGAGGGCCAGATACGCAGTATTTT.

The J gene is TRBJ2-2, the V gene TRBV3-1 (or the pseudogene TRBV3-2), with TRBD1 as a possible D gene (6 bases). The CDR3 covers 16 residues. CDR1 LGHDT and CDR2 YNNKEL come from the germline V gene (reference sequence). V dropped 4 bases and J dropped 6 bases, with 18 bases sitting between them. CDR3 sequence (DNA): TGTGCCAGCAGCCGACGGCAGGGGATGACGGCCGGGGAGCTGTTTTTT. It is translated as CASSRRQGMTAGELFF.

The chain carries TRBV18 and TRBJ2-1, with 12 bases lining up with TRBD1. V shed 2 bases, J shed 9 bases, and the junction held 11 bases outside the gene matches. Germline CDR1 is KGHSH and CDR2 is LQKENI. This CDR3 is 17 amino acids long. CDR3 sequence reads: CASSPLPGQGAATEQFF. DNA of the CDR3: TGTGCCAGCTCACCATTGCCGGGACAGGGGGCGGCCACTGAGCAGTTCTTC.

The V and J genes are TRBV11-3 and TRBJ2-5; 9 positions agree with TRBD1. V trimming: 5 bases; J trimming: 2 bases; junction bases outside the gene matches: 9. This CDR3 is built from 16 residues. Germline V lookup: CDR1 SGHNT, CDR2 YENEEA. The CDR3 spells CASSPGTGRAQETQYF. In nucleotides, the CDR3 is TGTGCCAGCAGCCCCGGGACAGGGAGGGCTCAAGAGACCCAGTACTTC.

This chain connects TRBV6-5 to TRBJ2-5, with D possibly TRBD1 on 5 matching bases. This CDR3 contains 14 residues. Per germline, CDR1 MNHEY and CDR2 SVGAGI. The germline V and J ends were trimmed by 0 bases and 6 bases, with 11 bases remaining between them. CDR3 in DNA: TGTGCCAGCAGTTACTCGTTGGGGCCGAAGACCCAGTACTTC. Translated: CASSYSLGPKTQYF.